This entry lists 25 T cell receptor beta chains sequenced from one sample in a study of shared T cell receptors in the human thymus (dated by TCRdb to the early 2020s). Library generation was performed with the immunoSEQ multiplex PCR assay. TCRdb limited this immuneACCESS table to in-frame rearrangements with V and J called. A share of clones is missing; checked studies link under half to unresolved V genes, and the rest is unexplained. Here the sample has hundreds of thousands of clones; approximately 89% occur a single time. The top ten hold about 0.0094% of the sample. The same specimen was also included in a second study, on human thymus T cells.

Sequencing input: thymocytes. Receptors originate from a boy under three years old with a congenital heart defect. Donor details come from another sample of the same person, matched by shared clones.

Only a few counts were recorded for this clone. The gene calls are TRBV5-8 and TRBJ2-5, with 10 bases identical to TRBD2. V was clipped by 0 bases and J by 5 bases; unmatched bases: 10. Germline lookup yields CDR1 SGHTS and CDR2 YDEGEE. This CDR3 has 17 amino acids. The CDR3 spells CASSLASGGASEETQYF. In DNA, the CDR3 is TGTGCCAGCAGCTTGGCGAGCGGGGGGGCGTCTGAGGAGACCCAGTACTTC.

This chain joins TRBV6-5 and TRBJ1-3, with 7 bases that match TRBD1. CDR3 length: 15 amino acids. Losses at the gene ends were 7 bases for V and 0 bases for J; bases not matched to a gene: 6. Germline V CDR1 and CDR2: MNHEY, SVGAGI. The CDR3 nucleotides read TGTGCCAGCAAGAGAGGGACAGACTCTGGAAACACCATATATTTT. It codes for CASKRGTDSGNTIYF.

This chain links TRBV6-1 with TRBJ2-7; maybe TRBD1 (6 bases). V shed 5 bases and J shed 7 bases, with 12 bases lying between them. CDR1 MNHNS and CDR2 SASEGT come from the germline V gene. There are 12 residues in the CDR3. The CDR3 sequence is CASSQGPLEQYF. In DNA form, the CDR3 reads TGTGCCAGCAGTCAGGGGCCCTTGGAGCAGTACTTC.

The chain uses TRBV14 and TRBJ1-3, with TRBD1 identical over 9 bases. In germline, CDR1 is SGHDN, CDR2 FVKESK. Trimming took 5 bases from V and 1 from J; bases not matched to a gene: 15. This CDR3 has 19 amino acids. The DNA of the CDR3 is TGTGCCAGCAGCACACAGGGGGCGCAAAGGGGGATGTCTGGAAACACCATATATTTT. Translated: CASSTQGAQRGMSGNTIYF.

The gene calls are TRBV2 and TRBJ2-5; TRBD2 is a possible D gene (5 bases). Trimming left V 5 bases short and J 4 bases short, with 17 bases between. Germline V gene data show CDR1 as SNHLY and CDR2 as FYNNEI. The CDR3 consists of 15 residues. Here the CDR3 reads CASSLRVGSGETQYF. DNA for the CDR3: TGTGCCAGCAGTTTGAGGGTGGGGTCGGGAGAGACCCAGTACTTC.

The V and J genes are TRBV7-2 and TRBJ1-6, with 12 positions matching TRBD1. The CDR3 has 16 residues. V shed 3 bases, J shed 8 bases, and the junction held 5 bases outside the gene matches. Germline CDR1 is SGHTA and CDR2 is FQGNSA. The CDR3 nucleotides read TGTGCCAGCAGCTTGGGACAGGGGGCCTCGTATTCACCCCTCCACTTT. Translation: CASSLGQGASYSPLHF.

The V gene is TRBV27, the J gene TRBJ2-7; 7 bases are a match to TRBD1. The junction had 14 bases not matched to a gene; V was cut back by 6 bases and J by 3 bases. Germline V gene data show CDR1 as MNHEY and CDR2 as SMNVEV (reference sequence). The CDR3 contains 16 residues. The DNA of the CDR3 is TGTGCCAGCAGGGTCGCCCGTAGGGGGCAGGGCTACGAGCAGTACTTC. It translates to CASRVARRGQGYEQYF.

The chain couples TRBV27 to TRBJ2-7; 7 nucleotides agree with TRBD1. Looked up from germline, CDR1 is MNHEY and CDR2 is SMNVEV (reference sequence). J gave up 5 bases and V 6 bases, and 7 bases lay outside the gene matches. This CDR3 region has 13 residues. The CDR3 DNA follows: TGTGCCAGCAGGGTGGGGCAGGGGGACGAGCAGTACTTC. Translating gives CASRVGQGDEQYF.

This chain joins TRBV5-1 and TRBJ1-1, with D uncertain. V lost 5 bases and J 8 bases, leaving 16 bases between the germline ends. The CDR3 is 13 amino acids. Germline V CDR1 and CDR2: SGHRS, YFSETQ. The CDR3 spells CASRVGWGGEAFF. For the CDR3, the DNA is TGCGCCAGCAGAGTAGGTTGGGGAGGGGAAGCTTTCTTT.

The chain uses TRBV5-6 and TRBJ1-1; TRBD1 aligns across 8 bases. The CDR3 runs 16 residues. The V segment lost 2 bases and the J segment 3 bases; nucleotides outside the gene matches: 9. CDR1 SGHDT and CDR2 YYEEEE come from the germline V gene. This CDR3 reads CASSLHRDRWHTEAFF. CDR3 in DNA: TGTGCCAGCAGCTTACACCGGGACAGGTGGCACACTGAAGCTTTCTTT. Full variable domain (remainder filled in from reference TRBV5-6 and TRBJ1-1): DAGVTQSPTHLIKTRGQQVTLRCSPKSGHDTVSWYQQALGQGPQFIFQYYEEEERQRGNFPDRFSGHQFPNYSSELNVNALLLGDSALYLCASSLHRDRWHTEAFFGQGTRLTVV.

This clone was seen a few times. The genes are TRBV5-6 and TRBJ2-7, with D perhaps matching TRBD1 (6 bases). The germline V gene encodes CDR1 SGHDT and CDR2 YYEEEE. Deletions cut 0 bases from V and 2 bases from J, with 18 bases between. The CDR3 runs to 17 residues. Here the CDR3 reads CASSLANRADPTYEQYF. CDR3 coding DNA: TGTGCCAGCAGCTTGGCAAACAGGGCCGATCCTACCTACGAGCAGTACTTC.

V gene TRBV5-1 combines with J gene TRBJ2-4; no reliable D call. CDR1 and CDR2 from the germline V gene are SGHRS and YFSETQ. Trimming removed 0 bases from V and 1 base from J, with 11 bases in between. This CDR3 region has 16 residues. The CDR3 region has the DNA TGCGCCAGCAGCTTGGTGTACCCTCGGGCCAAAAACATTCAGTACTTC. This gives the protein CASSLVYPRAKNIQYF. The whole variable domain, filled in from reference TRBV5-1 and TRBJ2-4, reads KAGVTQTPRYLIKTRGQQVTLSCSPISGHRSVSWYQQTPGQGLQFLFEYFSETQRNKGNFPGRFSGRQFSNSRSEMNVSTLELGDSALYLCASSLVYPRAKNIQYFGAGTRLSVL.

The CDR3 region is CASTGGGLNTGELFF. As DNA, the CDR3 is TGTGCTTCTACTGGAGGGGGCCTGAACACCGGGGAGCTGTTTTTT. The rearrangement uses TRBV30 and TRBJ2-2; a weak D match, TRBD1 (7 bases). The CDR3 loop spans 15 amino acids. Germline V gene sequence: CDR1 GTSNPN, CDR2 SVGIG (reference sequence). The full variable domain, its missing parts supplied by reference TRBV30 and TRBJ2-2, is SQTIHQWPATLVQPVGSPLSLECTVEGTSNPNLYWYRQAAGRGLQLLFYSVGIGQISSEVPQNLSASRPQDRQFILSSKKLLLSDSGFYLCASTGGGLNTGELFFGEGSRLTVL.

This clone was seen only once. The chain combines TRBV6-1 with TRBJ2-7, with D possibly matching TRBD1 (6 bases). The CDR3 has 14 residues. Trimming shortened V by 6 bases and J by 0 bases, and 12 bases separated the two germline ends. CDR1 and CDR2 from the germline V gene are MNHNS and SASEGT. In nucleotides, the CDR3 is TGTGCCAGCAGAGACGAGGACAGCTCCTACGAGCAGTACTTC. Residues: CASRDEDSSYEQYF.

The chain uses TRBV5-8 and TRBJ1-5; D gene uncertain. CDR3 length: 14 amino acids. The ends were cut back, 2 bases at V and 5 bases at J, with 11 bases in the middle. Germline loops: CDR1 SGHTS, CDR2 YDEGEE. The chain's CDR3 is CASSFYQVYQPQHF. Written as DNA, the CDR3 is TGTGCCAGCAGCTTTTACCAGGTTTATCAGCCCCAGCATTTT.

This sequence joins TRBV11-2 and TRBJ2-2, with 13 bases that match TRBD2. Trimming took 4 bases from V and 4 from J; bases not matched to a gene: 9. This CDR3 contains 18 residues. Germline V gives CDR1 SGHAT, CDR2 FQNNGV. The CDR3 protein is CASSCGTSGTVVTGELFF. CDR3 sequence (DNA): TGTGCCAGCAGCTGCGGGACTAGCGGGACGGTGGTCACCGGGGAGCTGTTTTTT.

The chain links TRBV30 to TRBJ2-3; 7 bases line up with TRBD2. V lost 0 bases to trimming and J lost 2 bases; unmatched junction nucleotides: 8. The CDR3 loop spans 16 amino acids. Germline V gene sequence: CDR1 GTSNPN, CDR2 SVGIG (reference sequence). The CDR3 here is CAWSVTSGNYTDTQYF. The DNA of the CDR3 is TGTGCCTGGAGTGTAACCAGCGGGAACTACACAGATACGCAGTATTTT.

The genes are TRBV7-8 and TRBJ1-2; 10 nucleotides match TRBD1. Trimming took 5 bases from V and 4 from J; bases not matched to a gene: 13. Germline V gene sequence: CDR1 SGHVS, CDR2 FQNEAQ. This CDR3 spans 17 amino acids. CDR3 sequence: CASSLRSVTGGSYGYTF. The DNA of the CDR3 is TGTGCCAGCAGCCTCCGGAGTGTGACAGGGGGCTCCTATGGCTACACCTTC.

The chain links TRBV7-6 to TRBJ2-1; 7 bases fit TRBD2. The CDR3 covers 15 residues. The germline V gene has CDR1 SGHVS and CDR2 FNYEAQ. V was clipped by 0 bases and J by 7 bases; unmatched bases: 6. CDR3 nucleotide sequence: TGTGCCAGCAGCTTAGCCAGCGGGGATTCTAATGAGCAGTTCTTC. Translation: CASSLASGDSNEQFF.

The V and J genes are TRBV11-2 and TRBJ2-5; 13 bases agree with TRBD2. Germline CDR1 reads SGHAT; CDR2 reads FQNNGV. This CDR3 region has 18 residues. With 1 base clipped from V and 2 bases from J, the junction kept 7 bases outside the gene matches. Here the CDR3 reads CASSLGPGLAGKQETQYF. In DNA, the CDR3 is TGTGCCAGCAGCTTAGGTCCGGGACTAGCGGGGAAACAAGAGACCCAGTACTTC.

CDR3 amino acids: CASSLAGTGDGGNTIYF. CDR3 DNA: TGTGCCAGCAGCTTGGCCGGGACAGGGGACGGTGGAAACACCATATATTTT. This chain joins TRBV5-4 and TRBJ1-3, with TRBD1 matching over 10 bases. V was pared by 0 bases and J by 3 bases, with 6 bases of the junction left unmatched. The germline CDR1 and CDR2 sequences are SGHNT and YYREEE (reference sequence). CDR3 size: 17 residues.

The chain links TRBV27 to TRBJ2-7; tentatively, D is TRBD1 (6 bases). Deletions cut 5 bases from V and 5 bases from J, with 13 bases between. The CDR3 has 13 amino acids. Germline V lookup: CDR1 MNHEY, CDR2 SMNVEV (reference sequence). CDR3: CASSPTGNNEQYF. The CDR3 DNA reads TGTGCCAGCAGTCCAACAGGGAACAACGAGCAGTACTTC.

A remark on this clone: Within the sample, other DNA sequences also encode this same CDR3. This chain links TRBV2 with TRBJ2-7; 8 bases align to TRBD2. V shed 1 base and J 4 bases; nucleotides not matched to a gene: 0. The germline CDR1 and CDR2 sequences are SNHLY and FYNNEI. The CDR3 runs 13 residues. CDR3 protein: CASSEGLAYEQYF. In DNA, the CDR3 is TGTGCCAGCAGTGAAGGACTAGCGTACGAGCAGTACTTC.

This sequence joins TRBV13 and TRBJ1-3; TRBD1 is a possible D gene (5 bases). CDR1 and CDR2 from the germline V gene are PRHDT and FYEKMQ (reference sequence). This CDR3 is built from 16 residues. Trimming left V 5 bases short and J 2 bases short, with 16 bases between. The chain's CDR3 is CASSGHQGLAGNTIYF. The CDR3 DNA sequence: TGTGCCAGCAGCGGCCACCAGGGCTTAGCTGGAAACACCATATATTTT.

The CDR3: CASSQGTGGKVLETQYF. The CDR3 nucleotides are TGCGCCAGCAGCCAAGGAACAGGGGGAAAAGTTTTGGAGACCCAGTACTTC. The gene calls are TRBV4-3 and TRBJ2-5; TRBD1 agrees at 8 bases. With V trimmed by 1 base and J by 5 bases, 12 bases remained unmatched. Germline V lookup: CDR1 LGHNA, CDR2 YSLEER. The CDR3 has 17 amino acids.